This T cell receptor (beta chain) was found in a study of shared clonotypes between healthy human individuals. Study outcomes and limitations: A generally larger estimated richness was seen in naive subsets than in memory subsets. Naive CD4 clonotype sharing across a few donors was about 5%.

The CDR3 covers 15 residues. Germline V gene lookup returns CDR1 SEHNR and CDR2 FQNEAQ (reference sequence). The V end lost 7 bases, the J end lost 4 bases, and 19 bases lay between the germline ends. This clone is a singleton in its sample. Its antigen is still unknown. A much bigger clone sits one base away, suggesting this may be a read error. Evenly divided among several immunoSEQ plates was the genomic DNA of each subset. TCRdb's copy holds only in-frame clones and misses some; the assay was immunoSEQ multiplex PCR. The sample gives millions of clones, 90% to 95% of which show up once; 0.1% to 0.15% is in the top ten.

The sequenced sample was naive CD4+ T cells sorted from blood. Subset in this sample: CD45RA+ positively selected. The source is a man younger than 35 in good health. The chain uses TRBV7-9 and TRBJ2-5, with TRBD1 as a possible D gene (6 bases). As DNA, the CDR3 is TGTGCCAGCAACCCAGGGGTGGCTGGGTCAGAGACCCAGTACTTC. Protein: CASNPGVAGSETQYF.